This T cell receptor (beta chain) originates from a study of T cell repertoires in cytomegalovirus infection (dated by TCRdb to about 2019). For context, the study as a whole: Because public TCR beta signatures pointed to carriage of CMV infection together with the matching HLA type, the HLA type of each donor mattered for the analysis.

CDR1 LGHDT and CDR2 YNNKEL were looked up in the germline V gene (reference sequence). The junction shows trimming of 2 bases on V and 0 bases on J, plus 14 bases between the germline ends. Counted from cysteine to phenylalanine, this CDR3 has 17 amino acids. Only the CDR3 portion is preserved as DNA: 51 bases, with reading frame beginning at the first base. These reads were obtained on an Illumina HiSeq 1500. TCRdb passed the public sequencing reads through fastp at Q25 and MiXCR, retaining productive beta sequences. Merged by CDR3 protein, the rows form single entries marked with the most common genes and DNA. In all, the sample holds about 100,000 distinct CDR3 sequences, and roughly a quarter of those were seen once. The ten largest clones represent 39% of the sample. Comments on this clonotype: Its antigen is still unknown. Base qualities are not recorded, but no much larger clone differs from it by a single base.

Summary of the overall study and its limitations: In both this cohort and an independent cohort of over 350 donors, the cumulative frequency of public TCR beta family members distinguished carriers of CMV infection plus the relevant HLA type. In the ex vivo response, HLA-C-restricted CMV-specific TCR beta clonotypes were dominant, and in two of eight donors the single most frequent clonotype came from this HLA-C-restricted group.

This chain is built from TRBV3-1 and TRBJ2-4, and TRBD2 may be the D gene, going by 5 matching bases. Sequencing was performed on CD8+ T cells from PBMCs. The receptor was isolated from a human donor in good health (CMV status not recorded). Some clones in this sample may be carry-over from other donors' samples. Here the CDR3 is given as CASSQWGEEVAKNIQYF. The base sequence is TGTGCCAGCAGCCAATGGGGAGAAGAGGTAGCCAAAAACATTCAGTACTTC.